This T cell receptor beta chain was sequenced for a study of early T cells in non-severe SARS-CoV-2 infection. In the study overall: It was bulk RNA from unsorted whole blood that was sequenced, and the chains were unpaired. Study observations and caveats: Private and CD4 specificities were missed by VDJdb matching, which favored anti-spike CD8 responses.

V gave up 10 bases and J gave up 7 bases; unmatched junction bases: 4. The CDR3 sequence is 13 residues long. Looked up from germline, CDR1 is ENHRY and CDR2 is SYGVKD. The protocol attached unique molecular identifiers to individual cDNA molecules. Each CDR3 protein gets one entry after TCRdb re-called the 5' RACE reads with MiXCR. The sample includes over 25,000 distinct CDR3 sequences, 4.5% seen only once; the top ten take under 6.5%. This clonotype was counted ten times or more. Its target is not known. Sequences were obtained from whole blood. The chain uses TRBV10-3 and TRBJ1-6, with 10 bases lining up with TRBD1. The clonotype was recovered from an adult who was a healthcare worker with PCR-confirmed SARS-CoV-2 infection or an uninfected control (not recorded which). The CDR3 loop is CATGQGGNSPLHF. DNA of the CDR3: TGTGCCACCGGACAGGGGGGGAATTCACCCCTCCACTTT.